This section outlines one T cell receptor (beta chain) sequence together with its context. Its specificity is unknown. This entry is derived from a study of CXCR3-negative and CXCR3-positive naive CD8 T cells. Across the whole study: Some 150 million TRB reads in total, about 1.5 +/- 0.3 million per library. Study-wide findings and caveats: Naive cells positive for CXCR3 carried more hydrophobic TRB CDR3s than CXCR3-negative ones.

The CDR3 runs to 15 residues. CDR1 is LNHNV and CDR2 is YYDKDF in the germline V gene (reference sequence). Naive CD8+ T cells carried a CD45RO-CCR7+CD27+CD95- phenotype. Libraries were UMI-labeled 5' RACE TRB cDNA. TCRdb re-called the 5' RACE reads; one entry per CDR3 protein, DNA not given. Its table lists 110,000 or so distinct CDR3 sequences. The source is a human donor in good health. Some clones in this sample may be carry-over from other donors' samples. Source material: naive CXCR3+ CD8+ T cells from blood. Subset noted: CD45RO-CCR7+CD27+CD95- naive CD8+ T cells expressing CXCR3 (TNR3+). This chain uses TRBV15 with TRBJ2-3; TCRdb's assignment of TRBD1 cannot be checked, as there is no DNA. CDR3 residues: CATSIRTHLTDTQYF.